The clone carrying this TCR beta chain turned up a few times. The target antigen is unknown. Separate from the approximately 700-subject first cohort was the 120-subject validation cohort, to which the donors belonged. The record originates from a study of cytomegalovirus exposure and HLA in healthy donors. The study, taken as a whole, reports: For cytomegalovirus status, the classifier reportedly gave diagnoses with high specificity and sensitivity. The tendency of first-cohort TCR clusters to co-occur in the 100 to 150 validation repertoires was identified by a subsequent analysis. The dataset shows that most TCR sequences were rare, while some public TCRs occurred in many donors.

Trimming stripped 1 base from V and 6 bases from J, with 14 bases between. Germline V CDR1 and CDR2: SGHDT, YYEEEE. CDR3 length: 15 amino acids. The table came from immunoSEQ multiplex PCR; TCRdb's copy has only in-frame clones and leaves some out. The table includes tens of thousands of clones, 90% to 95% detected once. The chain employs TRBV5-6 and TRBJ2-1, with D perhaps matching TRBD1 (5 bases). The sample taken for sequencing was PBMCs. The TCR comes from a man younger than 35 in good health and CMV-seronegative. CDR3 protein: CASSLRQIRANEQFF. In nucleotides, the CDR3 is TGTGCCAGCAGCTTGAGACAGATTAGGGCCAATGAGCAGTTCTTC. Combining the CDR3 with reference TRBV5-6 and TRBJ2-1 gives the whole variable domain DAGVTQSPTHLIKTRGQQVTLRCSPKSGHDTVSWYQQALGQGPQFIFQYYEEEERQRGNFPDRFSGHQFPNYSSELNVNALLLGDSALYLCASSLRQIRANEQFFGPGTRLTVL.